This entry lists 6 T cell receptor beta chains sequenced from one sample in a study of blood T cell repertoires in COVID-19. Sequenced by immunoSEQ multiplex PCR; TCRdb stores in-frame clones only, minus some. The sample lists about 360,000 clones, 81% occurring once. Material: peripheral blood. The source of these receptors is a human donor with acute or convalescent COVID-19. The donor label of this sample is uncertain.

The chain joins TRBV6-6 to TRBJ1-1; TRBD1 agrees at 8 bases. This CDR3 comprises 15 residues. With V trimmed by 4 bases and J by 5 bases, 9 bases remained unmatched. From germline, CDR1 is MNHNY and CDR2 SVGAGI (reference sequence). The CDR3 reads CASSSSNDRGTEAFF. The CDR3 DNA reads as TGTGCCAGCAGTTCAAGTAACGACAGGGGAACTGAAGCTTTCTTT.

This clone was recorded only once. J is TRBJ2-7 and V is TRBV7-2; D perhaps matches TRBD1 (6 bases). CDR3 length equals 20 residues. CDR1 SGHTA and CDR2 FQGNSA come from the germline V gene. Trimming removed 0 bases from V and 0 bases from J, with 24 bases in between. The CDR3 is CASSLAAKGVFVSASYEQYF. The CDR3 DNA follows: TGTGCCAGCAGCTTAGCCGCAAAGGGGGTCTTCGTGTCCGCCTCCTACGAGCAGTACTTC.

This chain links TRBV6-5 with TRBJ2-2; no clear D gene. CDR3 length: 14 residues. The V and J ends lost 7 bases and 3 bases respectively, with 12 bases between them. CDR1 is MNHEY, CDR2 SVGAGI, per germline. The CDR3 loop reads CASTEVVDTGELFF. For the CDR3, the DNA is TGTGCCAGCACCGAGGTAGTAGACACCGGGGAGCTGTTTTTT.

V and J are TRBV18 and TRBJ1-1, with D perhaps TRBD1 (5 bases). The CDR3 is 13 residues long. Germline V lookup: CDR1 KGHSH, CDR2 LQKENI. The V and J ends lost 6 bases and 5 bases respectively, with 13 bases between them. The CDR3 DNA sequence: TGTGCCAGCTCTACCAGGGAGGGAACTGAAGCTTTCTTT. It encodes CASSTREGTEAFF.

The chain's CDR3 is CASSFRGIVNTEAFF. For the CDR3, the DNA is TGTGCCAGCAGCTTTAGGGGCATCGTGAACACTGAAGCTTTCTTT. This chain connects TRBV7-9 to TRBJ1-1, with D perhaps matching TRBD1 (5 bases). CDR1 SEHNR and CDR2 FQNEAQ come from the germline V gene (reference sequence). V dropped 3 bases and J dropped 0 bases, with 11 bases sitting between them. The CDR3 consists of 15 residues.

The CDR3: CASSLARGRGGTEAFF. DNA for the CDR3: TGTGCCAGCAGCTTGGCCAGGGGGCGAGGTGGCACTGAAGCTTTCTTT. V gene TRBV5-4 combines with J gene TRBJ1-1; 8 bases fit TRBD1. CDR1 and CDR2 (germline): SGHNT, YYREEE (reference sequence). The CDR3 is made up of 16 amino acids. Germline trimming cut 0 bases from V and 4 bases from J; bases unmatched to any gene: 8.